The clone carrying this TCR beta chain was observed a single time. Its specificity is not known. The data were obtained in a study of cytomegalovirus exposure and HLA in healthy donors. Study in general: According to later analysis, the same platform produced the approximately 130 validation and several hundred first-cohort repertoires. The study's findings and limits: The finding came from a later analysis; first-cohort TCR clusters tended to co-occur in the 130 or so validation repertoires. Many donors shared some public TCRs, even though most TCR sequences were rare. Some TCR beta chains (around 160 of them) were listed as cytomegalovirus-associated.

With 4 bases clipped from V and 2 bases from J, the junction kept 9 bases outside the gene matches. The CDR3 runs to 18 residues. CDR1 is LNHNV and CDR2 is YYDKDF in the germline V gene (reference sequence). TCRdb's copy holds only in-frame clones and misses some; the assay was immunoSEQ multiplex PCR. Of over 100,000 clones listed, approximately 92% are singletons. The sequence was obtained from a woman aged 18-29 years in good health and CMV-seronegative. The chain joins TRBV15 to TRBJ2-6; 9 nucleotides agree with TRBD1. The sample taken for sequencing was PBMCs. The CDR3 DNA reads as TGTGCCACCAGCACCTATTGGGGACAGGGAACTGGGGCCAACGTCCTGACTTTC. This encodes CATSTYWGQGTGANVLTF.